This TCR beta chain was captured by sequencing in a study of control samples from healthy donors and cancer patients. CDR3 length: 14 amino acids. The V gene's germline CDR1 is SNHLY and CDR2 FYNNEI. The repertoire was sequenced with immunoSEQ multiplex PCR; TCRdb's copy has only in-frame clones and lacks some. The sample yields under 70,000 clones, about nine tenths seen once. On this clone: A read error may account for a junction end that differs from germline.

This rearrangement joins TRBV2 to TRBJ2-2; D not resolved. This sequence was found in a woman aged 45-65 years with colorectal cancer. The sequencing sample was made of PBMCs. As DNA, the CDR3 is TGTACCAGCAGTGAAAGTCCATACACCGGGGAGCTGTTTTTT. Its protein product is CTSSESPYTGELFF. Full variable domain (rest looked up from reference TRBV2 and TRBJ2-2): EPEVTQTPSHQVTQMGQEVILRCVPISNHLYFYWYRQILGQKVEFLVSFYNNEISEKSEIFDDQFSVERPDGSNFTLKIRSTKLEDSAMYFCTSSESPYTGELFFGEGSRLTVL.